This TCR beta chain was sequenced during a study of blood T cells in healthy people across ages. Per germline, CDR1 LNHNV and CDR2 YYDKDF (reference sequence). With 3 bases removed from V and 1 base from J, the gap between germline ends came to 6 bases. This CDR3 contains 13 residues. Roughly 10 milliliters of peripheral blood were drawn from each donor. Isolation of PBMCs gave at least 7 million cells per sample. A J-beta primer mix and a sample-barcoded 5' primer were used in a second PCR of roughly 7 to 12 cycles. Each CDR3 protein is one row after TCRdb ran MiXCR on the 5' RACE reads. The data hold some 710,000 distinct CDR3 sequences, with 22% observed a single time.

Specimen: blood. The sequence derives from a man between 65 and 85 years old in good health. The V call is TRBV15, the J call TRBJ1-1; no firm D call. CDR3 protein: CATSRGANTEAFF. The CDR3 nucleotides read TGTGCCACCAGCAGGGGTGCGAACACTGAAGCTTTCTTT.